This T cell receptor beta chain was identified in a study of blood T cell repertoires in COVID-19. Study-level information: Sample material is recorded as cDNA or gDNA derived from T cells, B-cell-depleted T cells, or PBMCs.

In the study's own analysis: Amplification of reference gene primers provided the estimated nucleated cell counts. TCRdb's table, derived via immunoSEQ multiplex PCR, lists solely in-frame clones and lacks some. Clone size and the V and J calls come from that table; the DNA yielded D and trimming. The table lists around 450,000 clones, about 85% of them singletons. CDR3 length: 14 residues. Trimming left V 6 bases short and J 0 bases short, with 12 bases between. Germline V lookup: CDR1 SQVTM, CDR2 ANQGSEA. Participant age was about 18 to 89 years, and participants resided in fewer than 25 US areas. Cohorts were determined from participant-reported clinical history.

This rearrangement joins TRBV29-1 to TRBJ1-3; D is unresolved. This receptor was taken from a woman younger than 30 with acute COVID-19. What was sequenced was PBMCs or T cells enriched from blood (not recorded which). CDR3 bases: TGCAGCGTCCCCCATCCGGTCTCTGGAAACACCATATATTTT. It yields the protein CSVPHPVSGNTIYF.